The rows below give T cell receptor beta chains drawn from one sample of a study of regulatory T cells in long-lasting Graves disease. A single record per CDR3 protein comes from TCRdb applying MiXCR to the multiplex PCR reads. This sample carries approximately 690,000 distinct CDR3 sequences, around 30% of them seen once, and the ten largest clones take 35% to 55%. Here the sequenced sample was peripheral blood mononuclear cells (PBMCs), taken when the disease was refractory, from a patient treated with antithyroid drugs. The receptors were sampled from a female donor with Graves disease. The CDR3 runs from the conserved cysteine through the conserved F or W. D genes are given only for firm matches. Size values are once, few and many counts, or a class for expanded clones, and some rows have none.

>NA|NA|TRBJ1-2|TRBV6-1
CASSEAPQTRPEYGYTF
TGTGCCAGCAGTGAAGCCCCCCAAACTCGCCCTGAATATGGCTACACCTTC
>few|TRBD2|TRBJ2-2|TRBV5-1
CASSREGNTGELFF
TGCGCCAGCAGTCGGGAGGGAAACACCGGGGAGCTGTTTTTT
>NA|NA|TRBJ2-6|TRBV20-1
CSARDKLSGANVLTF
TGCAGTGCTAGAGACAAGTTATCCGGGGCCAACGTCCTGACTTTC
>few|NA|TRBJ2-5|TRBV3-1
CASSHRRVRETQYF
TGTGCCAGCAGCCATCGCCGGGTGCGAGAGACCCAGTACTTC
>NA|TRBD1|TRBJ2-2|TRBV10-1
CASIYLDRGNTGELFF
TGCGCCAGCATATACTTAGACAGGGGGAACACCGGGGAGCTGTTTTTT
>NA|TRBD1|TRBJ1-1|TRBV29-1
CSVATGGANTEAFF
TGCAGCGTGGCTACAGGGGGGGCGAACACTGAAGCTTTCTTT
>many|NA|TRBJ1-2|TRBV28
CASSFPNPGFPSYGYTF
TGTGCCAGCAGTTTCCCTAATCCAGGGTTCCCAAGCTATGGCTACACCTTC
>NA|NA|TRBJ2-4|TRBV5-1
CASSLAVKNIQYF
TGCGCCAGCAGCCTAGCAGTAAAAAACATTCAGTACTTC
>few|NA|TRBJ1-6|TRBV6-2/TRBV6-3
CASNKKGSYNSPLHF
TGTGCCAGCAACAAAAAGGGCTCCTATAATTCACCCCTCCACTTT
>few|NA|TRBJ1-1|TRBV12-3/TRBV12-4
CASKPRILNTEAFF
TGTGCCAGCAAACCCAGGATACTGAACACTGAAGCTTTCTTT
>many|NA|TRBJ1-2|TRBV28
CASSLLGPAHVTF
TGTGCCAGCAGTTTATTAGGCCCGGCCCATGTCACCTTC
>NA|NA|TRBJ1-1|TRBV19
CASSIQGRGTEAFF
TGTGCCAGTAGTATACAGGGTAGGGGCACTGAAGCTTTCTTT
>few|NA|TRBJ2-6|TRBV30
CAWSVGGDGANVLTF
TGTGCCTGGAGTGTGGGGGGTGATGGGGCCAACGTCCTGACTTTC
>NA|NA|TRBJ1-2|TRBV5-5
CASSLEGEWAAGYTF
TGTGCCAGCAGCTTGGAAGGTGAATGGGCGGCGGGCTACACCTTC
>many|NA|TRBJ1-6|TRBV12-3/TRBV12-4
CASSLRQHNSPLHF
TGTGCCAGCAGTTTAAGGCAGCATAATTCACCCCTCCACTTT
>NA|NA|TRBJ1-2|TRBV12-3/TRBV12-4
CASSFLAGAGYTF
TGTGCCAGCAGTTTTCTGGCAGGGGCTGGCTACACCTTC